This T cell receptor beta chain was captured in a study of blood T cell repertoires in COVID-19. Study summary: Spain, Italy and the United States supplied samples that represented acute and convalescent COVID-19. The analysed material was cDNA or gDNA that came from T cells, B-cell-depleted T cells, or PBMCs.

The V and J ends lost 3 bases and 5 bases, in that order; junction bases with no gene match: 5. The CDR3 has 15 amino acids. CDR1 is SGDLS and CDR2 is YYNGEE in the germline V gene. Authors' processing steps: Amplification of reference gene primers provided the estimated nucleated cell counts. Assay: immunoSEQ multiplex PCR; the TCRdb copy retains only in-frame clones and omits some. V and J calls plus clone size are reproduced from that table; the DNA served to infer D and trimming. The sample gives 110,000 or so clones, around 84% of which show up once; approximately 13% is in the top ten. Source material: peripheral blood. The TCR sequence derives from a human donor in a cohort sampled during active COVID-19. The rearrangement uses TRBV9 and TRBJ1-4; 9 positions agree with TRBD1. Here the CDR3 reads CASSARQGGNEKLFF. CDR3 bases: TGTGCCAGCAGCGCCAGACAGGGGGGCAATGAAAAACTGTTTTTT. The whole variable domain, remainder taken from reference TRBV9 and TRBJ1-4, is DSGVTQTPKHLITATGQRVTLRCSPRSGDLSVYWYQQSLDQGLQFLIQYYNGEERAKGNILERFSAQQFPDLHSELNLSSLELGDSALYFCASSARQGGNEKLFFGSGTQLSVL.